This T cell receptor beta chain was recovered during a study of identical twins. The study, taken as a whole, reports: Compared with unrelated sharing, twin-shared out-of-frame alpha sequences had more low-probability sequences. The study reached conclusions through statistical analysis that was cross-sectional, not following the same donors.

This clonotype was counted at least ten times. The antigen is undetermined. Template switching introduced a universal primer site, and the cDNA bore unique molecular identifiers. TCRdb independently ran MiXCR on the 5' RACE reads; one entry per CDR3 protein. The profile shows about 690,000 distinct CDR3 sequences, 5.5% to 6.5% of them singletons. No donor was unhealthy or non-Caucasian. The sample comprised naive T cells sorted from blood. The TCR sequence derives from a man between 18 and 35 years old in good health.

The CDR3 DNA reads TGTGCCAGCAGCTTACTAGCGGGAGGGGGTGGGGAGCAGTTCTTC. This codes for CASSLLAGGGGEQFF. The chain uses TRBV7-2 and TRBJ2-1, with 12 bases fitting TRBD2. Trimming at V came to 2 bases and at J to 10 bases, leaving 6 bases not matched to a gene. The CDR3 is 15 amino acids. Germline values: CDR1 SGHTA, CDR2 FQGNSA.